This T cell receptor (beta chain) is drawn from a study of blood T cell repertoires in COVID-19. About the study: Acute and convalescent COVID-19 specimens originated in the United States, Italy and Spain. Nucleic acid was either cDNA or gDNA, and it came from T cells, B-cell-depleted T cells, or PBMCs.

In the source study's methods: By means of reference gene primer amplification, nucleated cell counts were estimated. Produced via immunoSEQ multiplex PCR; TCRdb's table is partial and in-frame only. Clone size and V and J calls were adopted from that table, with D and trimming inferred from the DNA. Among about 210,000 clones listed, 80% were seen once. Germline V lookup: CDR1 SNHLY, CDR2 FYNNEI. Trimming took off 10 bases at V and 8 bases at J, with 21 bases between the two ends. The CDR3 extends over 14 amino acids. The sequence was obtained from a human donor in a cohort sampled during active COVID-19. What was sequenced was peripheral blood. The chain links TRBV2 to TRBJ2-1; D is possibly TRBD2 (6 bases). The CDR3 sequence is CATRTAGFRDEQFF. The CDR3 DNA reads as TGTGCCACCCGGACCGCGGGATTCAGGGATGAGCAGTTCTTC.